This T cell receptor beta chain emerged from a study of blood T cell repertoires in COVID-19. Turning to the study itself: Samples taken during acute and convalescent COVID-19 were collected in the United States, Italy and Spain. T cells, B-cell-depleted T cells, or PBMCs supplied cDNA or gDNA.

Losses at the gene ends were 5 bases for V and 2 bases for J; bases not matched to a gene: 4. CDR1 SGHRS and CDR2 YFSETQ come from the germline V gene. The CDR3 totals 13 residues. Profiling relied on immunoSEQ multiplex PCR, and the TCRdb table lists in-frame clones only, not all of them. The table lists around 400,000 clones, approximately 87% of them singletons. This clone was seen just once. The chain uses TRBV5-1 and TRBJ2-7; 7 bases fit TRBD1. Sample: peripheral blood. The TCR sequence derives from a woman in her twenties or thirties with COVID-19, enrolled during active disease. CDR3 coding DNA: TGCGCCAGCAGGGAAGGACAGGCCTACGAGCAGTACTTC. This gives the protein CASREGQAYEQYF.